The 12 T cell receptor beta chains reported below all come from one sample, sequenced in a study of blood T cell repertoires in COVID-19. The protocol was immunoSEQ multiplex PCR, while the TCRdb copy is restricted to in-frame clones and leaves out a portion. The sample consists of 150,000 to 200,000 clones, about 79% of them appearing once. The sequencing input was PBMCs or T cells enriched from blood (not recorded which). These TCRs come from a man aged 45-65 years who had recovered from COVID-19.

In its sample, this clone was seen once. The chain links TRBV4-2 to TRBJ1-2, with a weak D call TRBD1 (5 bases). The CDR3 covers 13 residues. The V gene's germline CDR1 is LGHNA and CDR2 YNFKEQ. Trimming left V 0 bases short and J 6 bases short, with 8 bases between. In DNA, the CDR3 is TGTGCCAGCAGCCAAGATTTAGGGGATGGCTACACCTTC. Amino acids: CASSQDLGDGYTF.

The J gene is TRBJ2-7, the V gene TRBV27; no firm D call. Germline V gene data show CDR1 as MNHEY and CDR2 as SMNVEV (reference sequence). V was cut by 2 bases and J by 6 bases, with 11 bases left in between. This CDR3 is 13 amino acids long. The CDR3 region has the DNA TGTGCCAGCAGTTTAAACCAGGTCGGCGAGCAGTACTTC. Its translation: CASSLNQVGEQYF.

The V and J genes are TRBV7-8 and TRBJ2-3; 9 positions agree with TRBD1. V trimming: 7 bases; J trimming: 7 bases; junction bases outside the gene matches: 9. Germline CDR1 and CDR2: SGHVS and FQNEAQ. This CDR3 comprises 14 residues. The CDR3 DNA reads TGTGCCAGCACCCCCGGGACAGGGTTCAATACGCAGTATTTT. The encoded protein is CASTPGTGFNTQYF.

The chain combines TRBV11-2 with TRBJ1-3, with D possibly matching TRBD1 (6 bases). The CDR3 has 17 residues. The germline gives CDR1 SGHAT, CDR2 FQNNGV. V dropped 2 bases and J dropped 0 bases, with 14 bases sitting between them. As DNA, the CDR3 is TGTGCCAGCAGCTTATACCTAGACAGGCTCTCTGGAAACACCATATATTTT. Translation gives CASSLYLDRLSGNTIYF.

This chain joins TRBV27 and TRBJ1-2, with TRBD1 identical over 9 bases. CDR1 MNHEY and CDR2 SMNVEV come from the germline V gene (reference sequence). V lost 1 base, J lost 8 bases, and 2 bases stayed unmatched. The CDR3 runs to 13 residues. The CDR3 DNA reads as TGTGCCAGCAGTTTATACAGGGGGCAAGGCTACACCTTC. Its translation: CASSLYRGQGYTF.

Only one count was recorded for this clone. The chain combines TRBV15 with TRBJ1-6; the match to TRBD1 covers 10 bases. Germline V gene lookup returns CDR1 LNHNV and CDR2 YYDKDF (reference sequence). The CDR3 totals 14 residues. Trimming at V came to 3 bases and at J to 10 bases, leaving 3 bases not matched to a gene. As DNA, the CDR3 is TGTGCCACCAGCAGCCGGGACAGGGGCTCACCCCTCCACTTT. As protein: CATSSRDRGSPLHF. The whole variable domain, remainder taken from reference TRBV15 and TRBJ1-6, is DAMVIQNPRYQVTQFGKPVTLSCSQTLNHNVMYWYQQKSSQAPKLLFHYYDKDFNNEADTPDNFQSRRPNTSFCFLDIRSPGLGDTAMYLCATSSRDRGSPLHFGNGTRLTVT.

This clone was counted only a few times. The rearrangement links TRBV9 to TRBJ1-2, with 9 bases aligning to TRBD1. This CDR3 region has 14 residues. Looked up from germline, CDR1 is SGDLS and CDR2 is YYNGEE. The V gene end was trimmed by 4 bases and the J gene end by 3 bases; junction bases not matched to a gene: 4. This chain's CDR3 is CASSPDRGYYGYTF. DNA for the CDR3: TGTGCCAGCAGCCCAGACAGGGGGTACTATGGCTACACCTTC.

This chain connects TRBV5-1 to TRBJ1-6; 9 nucleotides match TRBD1. In germline, CDR1 is SGHRS, CDR2 YFSETQ. V was clipped by 1 base and J by 8 bases; unmatched bases: 4. The CDR3 is 15 amino acids. The CDR3 bases are TGCGCCAGCAGCTTGACCGGGACAGGGTATTCACCCCTCCACTTT. Protein sequence: CASSLTGTGYSPLHF.

The rearrangement uses TRBV5-4 and TRBJ1-1; TRBD1 matches at 9 bases. CDR3 length equals 14 residues. V lost 6 bases, J lost 3 bases, and 6 bases stayed unmatched. Per the germline V gene, CDR1 is SGHNT and CDR2 is YYREEE (reference sequence). CDR3: CASIVDRGHTEAFF. CDR3 nucleotides: TGTGCCAGCATTGTGGACAGGGGCCACACTGAAGCTTTCTTT.

The DNA of the CDR3 is TGTGCCAGCAGCCCCGGGGAGGGCTACATTCAGTACTTC. Amino acids: CASSPGEGYIQYF. J is TRBJ2-4 and V is TRBV5-6; 7 positions agree with TRBD2. Germline values: CDR1 SGHDT, CDR2 YYEEEE. V shed 4 bases and J 8 bases; nucleotides not matched to a gene: 6. The CDR3 consists of 13 residues.

The chain has TRBV30 and TRBJ1-1; 12 nucleotides align to TRBD1. From germline, CDR1 is GTSNPN and CDR2 SVGIG (reference sequence). This CDR3 region has 17 residues. V shed 0 bases and J 10 bases; nucleotides not matched to a gene: 15. The CDR3 spells CAWSVRDRGRKVSGAFF. The CDR3 nucleotides read TGTGCCTGGAGTGTACGGGACAGGGGGCGTAAGGTATCTGGAGCTTTCTTT.

The chain joins TRBV5-1 to TRBJ2-1; 9 bases align to TRBD2. The germline gives CDR1 SGHRS, CDR2 YFSETQ. V was clipped by 1 base and J by 7 bases; unmatched bases: 6. There are 15 residues in the CDR3. The CDR3 DNA reads as TGCGCCAGCAGCTTGTCGGCTAGCGGGGCTAATGAGCAGTTCTTC. It codes for CASSLSASGANEQFF.